Here is one T cell receptor (beta chain) with its context. This entry comes from a study of blood T cell repertoires in COVID-19. As for the study in general: COVID-19 samples from acute and convalescent phases originated in the United States, Italy and Spain.

Per the study methods: Using reference gene primer amplification, nucleated cell counts were estimated. Profiling relied on immunoSEQ multiplex PCR, and the TCRdb table lists in-frame clones only, not all of them. V and J calls and clone size are given by that table; D and trimming were obtained from the DNA. Here the sample spans around 180,000 clones, more than 75% being singletons. CDR1 and CDR2 from the germline V gene are MNHNY and SVGAGI (reference sequence). CDR3 size: 16 residues. Trimming stripped 7 bases from V and 3 bases from J, with 19 bases between. J is TRBJ1-5 and V is TRBV6-6; D unresolved. The source material was peripheral blood. The source of this sequence is a human donor in a cohort sampled during active COVID-19. In nucleotides, the CDR3 is TGTGCCAGCACCGATCGAGGTACCAACCTCAATCAGCCCCAGCATTTT. Amino acids: CASTDRGTNLNQPQHF.